This record covers a single TCR beta chain. The entry originates in a study of blood T cell repertoires in COVID-19. Across the study: T cells, B-cell-depleted T cells, or PBMCs provided the cDNA or gDNA that served as material.

Assay used: immunoSEQ multiplex PCR; TCRdb lists only in-frame clones, some missing. This table holds 150,000 to 200,000 clones, around nine tenths found once. The CDR3 consists of 18 residues. Germline V CDR1 and CDR2: SEHNR, FQNEAQ (reference sequence). The V segment lost 1 base and the J segment 2 bases; nucleotides outside the gene matches: 10. The receptor's source is a man between 40 and 49 years old with active or convalescent COVID-19. The chain recombines TRBV7-9 with TRBJ1-1; 10 bases are shared with TRBD1. Sequences were obtained from peripheral blood. Written as DNA, the CDR3 is TGTGCCAGCAGCTTAGGGCGGCGACAGGGGGCTAGTAACACTGAAGCTTTCTTT. This encodes CASSLGRRQGASNTEAFF.